This paragraph covers one T cell receptor beta chain sequence. Its target is unknown. Generated by immunoSEQ multiplex PCR, the TCRdb table keeps only in-frame clones and is missing some. The data contain more than 200,000 clones, just over 65% of them singletons. Participating donors were healthy, HIV-negative adults free of recent acute infections or vaccinations. The sample originates from a study of shared clonotypes between healthy human individuals. Study in general: Used for every donor were three CD4 naive, three CD4 memory, two CD8 naive and one CD8 memory plate. Study findings and constraints: Generally, estimated richness proved larger in naive subsets than it did in memory subsets.

The CDR3 consists of 15 residues. The germline V gene encodes CDR1 SGHVS and CDR2 FQNEAQ. The germline V and J ends were trimmed by 6 bases and 1 base, with 15 bases remaining between them. The sequence derives from a man younger than 40 in good health. V gene TRBV7-8 combines with J gene TRBJ2-5; D remains ambiguous. Sequences were obtained from memory CD4+ T cells sorted from blood. As for subset: CD45RA-negative fraction. CDR3 protein: CASRKLNIPQETQYF. The CDR3 DNA follows: TGTGCCAGCAGAAAACTTAATATACCCCAAGAGACCCAGTACTTC. Full variable domain (remainder filled in from reference TRBV7-8 and TRBJ2-5): GAGVSQSPRYKVAKRGQDVALRCDPISGHVSLFWYQQALGQGPEFLTYFQNEAQLDKSGLPSDRFFAERPEGSVSTLKIQRTQQEDSAVYLCASRKLNIPQETQYFGPGTRLLVL.